This T cell receptor beta chain is drawn from a study of post-analysis software for immune sequencing data. This CDR3 region has 14 residues. Germline trimming cut 6 bases from V and 6 bases from J; bases unmatched to any gene: 8. Per the germline V gene, CDR1 is SGHTA and CDR2 is FQGNSA. cDNA libraries for TCR beta contained unique molecular identifiers. One entry per CDR3 protein, called by TCRdb with MiXCR from the PCR reads. Altogether under 200,000 distinct CDR3 sequences are present, 35% to 40% being singletons, with the ten largest covering roughly 28%. Specimen: blood, collected after autologous hematopoietic stem cell transplantation. The TCR was taken from a girl between 5 and 17 years old with multiple sclerosis. The genes are TRBV7-2 and TRBJ2-3, with TRBD2 identical over 8 bases. The CDR3 reads CASSRAGDGDTQYF. The DNA for the CDR3 is TGTGCCAGCAGTCGAGCGGGAGATGGTGATACGCAGTATTTT.